This T cell receptor (beta chain) was captured by sequencing in a study of vaccination and CD4 T cells after COVID-19. Sequencing of cultured CD4+ T cell DNA used the Oncomine TCR Beta short-read assay. Via MiXCR, TCRdb re-called the PCR reads, giving one row per CDR3 protein. This table holds fewer than 15,000 distinct CDR3 sequences, under 50% found once. In regard to this clonotype: Its antigen is undetermined.

Described treatment: roughly nine-day PBMC culture with coronavirus spike peptide pools or control peptides (ViraFEST assay). The V gene end was trimmed by 5 bases and the J gene end by 5 bases; junction bases not matched to a gene: 4. The length of the CDR3 is 13 residues. The germline V gene encodes CDR1 KGHDR and CDR2 SFDVKD. The chain joins TRBV24-1 to TRBJ2-7; 8 nucleotides agree with TRBD1. This sequence was found in a human donor who had recovered from COVID-19. Sequencing was done on a sample of CD4+ T cells from blood, cultured in vitro. Here the CDR3 reads CATSGRGLNEQYF. As DNA, the CDR3 is TGTGCCACCAGTGGCAGGGGGCTAAACGAGCAGTACTTC.